Listed below are T cell receptor beta chains from one sample, sequenced in a study of T cell responses to AZD1222 COVID-19 vaccine. TCRdb keeps only in-frame clones here, not all; method: immunoSEQ multiplex PCR. The sample shows some 150,000 clones, more than 75% of them seen only once. Sequences were derived from peripheral blood, sampled on day 0 of AZD1222 vaccination. These TCRs come from an adult in good health. The conserved cysteine and the conserved F or W are not part of the CDR3 here. D genes are given only for firm matches.

cdr3_aa: ASSYSRTRNGQQF
d_call: TRBD2
j_call: TRBJ2-1
v_call: TRBV6-6

cdr3_aa: ASEGEKGSPLH
d_call: -
j_call: TRBJ1-6
v_call: TRBV10-3

cdr3_aa: ASASAGSGNTIY
d_call: -
j_call: TRBJ1-3
v_call: TRBV28

cdr3_aa: ASSPGQLETQY
d_call: -
j_call: TRBJ2-5
v_call: TRBV7-2

cdr3_aa: SVEGRGVPGNTEAF
d_call: -
j_call: TRBJ1-1
v_call: TRBV29-1

cdr3_aa: ASSIRLNTEAF
d_call: -
j_call: TRBJ1-1
v_call: TRBV19

cdr3_aa: ASSPGLSDTQY
d_call: -
j_call: TRBJ2-3
v_call: TRBV7-9

cdr3_aa: ASSQAGFAETQY
d_call: -
j_call: TRBJ2-5
v_call: TRBV11-1

cdr3_aa: ASSDGTGSSSGANVLT
d_call: TRBD1
j_call: TRBJ2-6
v_call: TRBV6-4

cdr3_aa: ASSQAVLAPMNTEAF
d_call: -
j_call: TRBJ1-1
v_call: TRBV3-1/TRBV3-2

cdr3_aa: ASSSESSGSGEQY
d_call: TRBD2
j_call: TRBJ2-7
v_call: TRBV7-9

cdr3_aa: ASSPSGTGSVLT
d_call: TRBD1
j_call: TRBJ2-6
v_call: TRBV19

cdr3_aa: ASSPDRANYGYT
d_call: TRBD1
j_call: TRBJ1-2
v_call: TRBV19

cdr3_aa: ASSRFRGRPYEQY
d_call: -
j_call: TRBJ2-7
v_call: TRBV13

cdr3_aa: ASSPANYGYT
d_call: -
j_call: TRBJ1-2
v_call: TRBV19

cdr3_aa: ASSNQGNQPQH
d_call: -
j_call: TRBJ1-5
v_call: TRBV7-2

cdr3_aa: ASSPIPENYGYT
d_call: -
j_call: TRBJ1-2
v_call: TRBV18

cdr3_aa: ASSSGGEGRGETQY
d_call: TRBD2
j_call: TRBJ2-5
v_call: TRBV28

cdr3_aa: ASSQDPSGGSYNEQF
d_call: TRBD2
j_call: TRBJ2-1
v_call: TRBV4-3

cdr3_aa: ASKRAGKAYNEQF
d_call: -
j_call: TRBJ2-1
v_call: TRBV27

cdr3_aa: ASGLPRTSGFTDTQY
d_call: TRBD2
j_call: TRBJ2-3
v_call: TRBV12-5

cdr3_aa: ATRAYREVNTEAF
d_call: -
j_call: TRBJ1-1
v_call: TRBV15

cdr3_aa: ASSPRVRDSAAF
d_call: -
j_call: TRBJ1-1
v_call: TRBV11-2

cdr3_aa: ASSVVGGRPSSGNTIY
d_call: -
j_call: TRBJ1-3
v_call: TRBV9

cdr3_aa: ASRDRPNQPQH
d_call: -
j_call: TRBJ1-5
v_call: TRBV12-3/TRBV12-4

cdr3_aa: ASSLKGYNEQF
d_call: -
j_call: TRBJ2-1
v_call: TRBV12-3/TRBV12-4

cdr3_aa: ASSLVGGAHEQY
d_call: TRBD2
j_call: TRBJ2-7
v_call: TRBV7-8

cdr3_aa: ASSQGRRLGSPLH
d_call: -
j_call: TRBJ1-6
v_call: TRBV3-1/TRBV3-2

cdr3_aa: ASVLGLAGNNEQF
d_call: TRBD2
j_call: TRBJ2-1
v_call: TRBV7-6

cdr3_aa: ASKRGSYEQY
d_call: -
j_call: TRBJ2-7
v_call: TRBV2

cdr3_aa: ASSQPTGSFAFPSTDTQY
d_call: -
j_call: TRBJ2-3
v_call: TRBV4-2

cdr3_aa: AISESRGQPQH
d_call: -
j_call: TRBJ1-5
v_call: TRBV10-3